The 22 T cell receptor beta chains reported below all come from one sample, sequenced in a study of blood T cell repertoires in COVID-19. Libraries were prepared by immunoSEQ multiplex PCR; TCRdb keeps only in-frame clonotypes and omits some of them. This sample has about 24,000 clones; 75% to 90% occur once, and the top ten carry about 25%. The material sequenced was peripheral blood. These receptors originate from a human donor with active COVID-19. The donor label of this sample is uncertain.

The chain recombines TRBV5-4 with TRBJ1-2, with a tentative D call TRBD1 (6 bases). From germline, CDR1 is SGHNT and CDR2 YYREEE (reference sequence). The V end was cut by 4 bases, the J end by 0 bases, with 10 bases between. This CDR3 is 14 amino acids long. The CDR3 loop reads CASSIGQTNYGYTF. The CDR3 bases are TGTGCCAGCAGCATTGGACAGACTAACTATGGCTACACCTTC.

CDR3 in amino acids: CASSLSTIGYTF. The CDR3 region has the DNA TGTGCCAGCAGTTTATCTACGATTGGCTACACCTTC. The chain employs TRBV28 and TRBJ1-2; D remains unclear. Germline V gene data show CDR1 as MDHEN and CDR2 as SYDVKM. This CDR3 has 12 amino acids. The V and J ends lost 1 base and 7 bases respectively, with 7 bases between them.

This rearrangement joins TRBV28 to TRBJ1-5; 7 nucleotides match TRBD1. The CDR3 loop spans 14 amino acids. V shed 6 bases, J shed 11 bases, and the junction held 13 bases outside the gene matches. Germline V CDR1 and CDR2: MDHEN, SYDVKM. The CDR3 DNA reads TGTGCCAGCAGAGCCGACAGGGAAGTGGGGACCCAGCATTTT. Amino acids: CASRADREVGTQHF.

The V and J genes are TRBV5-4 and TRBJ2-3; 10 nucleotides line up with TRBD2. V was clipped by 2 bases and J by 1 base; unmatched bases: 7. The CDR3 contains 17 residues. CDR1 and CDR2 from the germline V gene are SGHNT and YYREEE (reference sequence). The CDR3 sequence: CASSLRRAGGRTDTQYF. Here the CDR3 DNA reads TGTGCCAGCAGCTTAAGACGAGCGGGAGGGCGCACAGATACGCAGTATTTT.

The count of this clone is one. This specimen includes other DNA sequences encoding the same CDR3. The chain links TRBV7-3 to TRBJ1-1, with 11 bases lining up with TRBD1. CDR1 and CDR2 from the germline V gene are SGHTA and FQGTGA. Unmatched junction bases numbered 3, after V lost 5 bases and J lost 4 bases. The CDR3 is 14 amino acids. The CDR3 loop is CASSPGTGGTEAFF. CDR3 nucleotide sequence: TGTGCCAGCAGCCCTGGGACAGGGGGCACTGAAGCTTTCTTT.

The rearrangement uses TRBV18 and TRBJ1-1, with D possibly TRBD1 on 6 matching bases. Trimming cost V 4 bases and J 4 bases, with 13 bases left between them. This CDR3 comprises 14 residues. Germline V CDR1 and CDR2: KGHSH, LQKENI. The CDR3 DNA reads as TGTGCCAGCTCACTACAGGGTGTCATCACTGAAGCTTTCTTT. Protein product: CASSLQGVITEAFF.

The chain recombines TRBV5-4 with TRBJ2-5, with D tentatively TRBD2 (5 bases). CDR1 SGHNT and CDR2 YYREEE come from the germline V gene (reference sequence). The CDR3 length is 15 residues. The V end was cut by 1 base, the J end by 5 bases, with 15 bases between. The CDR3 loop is CASSLKTGMGETQYF. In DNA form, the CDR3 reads TGTGCCAGCAGCTTGAAGACCGGGATGGGGGAGACCCAGTACTTC.

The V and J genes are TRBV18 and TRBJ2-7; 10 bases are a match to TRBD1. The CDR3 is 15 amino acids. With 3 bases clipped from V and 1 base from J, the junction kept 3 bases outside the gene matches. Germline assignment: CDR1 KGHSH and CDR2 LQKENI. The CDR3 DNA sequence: TGTGCCAGCTCACCCCGGACAGGGGGATCCTACGAGCAGTACTTC. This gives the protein CASSPRTGGSYEQYF. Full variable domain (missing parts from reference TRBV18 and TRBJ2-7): NAGVMQNPRHLVRRRGQEARLRCSPMKGHSHVYWYRQLPEEGLKFMVYLQKENIIDESGMPKERFSAEFPKEGPSILRIQQVVRGDSAAYFCASSPRTGGSYEQYFGPGTRLTVT.

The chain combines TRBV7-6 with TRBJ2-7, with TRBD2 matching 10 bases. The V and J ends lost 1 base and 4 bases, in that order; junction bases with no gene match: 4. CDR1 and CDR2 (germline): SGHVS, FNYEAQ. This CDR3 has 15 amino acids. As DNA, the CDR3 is TGTGCCAGCAGCTTAGGAGCGGGAGGGGATTACGAGCAGTACTTC. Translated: CASSLGAGGDYEQYF.

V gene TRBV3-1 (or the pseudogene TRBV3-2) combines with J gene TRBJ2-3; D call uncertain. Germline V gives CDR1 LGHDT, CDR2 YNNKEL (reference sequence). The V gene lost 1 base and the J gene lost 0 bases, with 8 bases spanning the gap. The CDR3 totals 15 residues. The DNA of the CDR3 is TGTGCCAGCAGCCAAGTAGGAGCTAGCACAGATACGCAGTATTTT. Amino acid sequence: CASSQVGASTDTQYF.

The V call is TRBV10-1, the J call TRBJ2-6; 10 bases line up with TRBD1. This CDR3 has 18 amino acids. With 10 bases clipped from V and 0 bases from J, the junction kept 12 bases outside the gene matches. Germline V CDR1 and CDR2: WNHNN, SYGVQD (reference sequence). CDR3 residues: CANPSARTGGSGANVLTF. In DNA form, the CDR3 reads TGCGCCAACCCTTCAGCTAGGACAGGGGGCTCTGGGGCCAACGTCCTGACTTTC.

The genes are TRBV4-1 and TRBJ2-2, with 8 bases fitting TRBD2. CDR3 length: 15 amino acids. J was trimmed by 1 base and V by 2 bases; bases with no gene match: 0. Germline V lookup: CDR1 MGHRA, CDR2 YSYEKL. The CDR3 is CASSQTSGNTGELFF. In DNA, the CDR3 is TGCGCCAGCAGCCAAACTAGCGGGAACACCGGGGAGCTGTTTTTT.

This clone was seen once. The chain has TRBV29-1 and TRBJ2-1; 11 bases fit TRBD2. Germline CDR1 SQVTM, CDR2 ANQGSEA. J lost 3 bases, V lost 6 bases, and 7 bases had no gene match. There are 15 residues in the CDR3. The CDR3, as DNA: TGCAGCGTCGGGACTAGCGGAGGAATCTACAATGAGCAGTTCTTC. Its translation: CSVGTSGGIYNEQFF.

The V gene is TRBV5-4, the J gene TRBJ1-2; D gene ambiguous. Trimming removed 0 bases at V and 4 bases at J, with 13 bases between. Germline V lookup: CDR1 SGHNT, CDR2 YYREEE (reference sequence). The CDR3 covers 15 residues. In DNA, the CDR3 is TGTGCCAGCAGCTTGGGGGTTCGAGGGAGCTATGGCTACACCTTC. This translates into CASSLGVRGSYGYTF.

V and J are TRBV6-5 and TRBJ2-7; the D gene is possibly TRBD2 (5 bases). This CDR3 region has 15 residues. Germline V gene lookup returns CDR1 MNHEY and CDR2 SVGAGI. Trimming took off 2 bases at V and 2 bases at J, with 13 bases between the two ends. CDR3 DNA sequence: TGTGCCAGCAGTTACAGGGCAGCGGCTCCCTACGAGCAGTACTTC. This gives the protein CASSYRAAAPYEQYF.

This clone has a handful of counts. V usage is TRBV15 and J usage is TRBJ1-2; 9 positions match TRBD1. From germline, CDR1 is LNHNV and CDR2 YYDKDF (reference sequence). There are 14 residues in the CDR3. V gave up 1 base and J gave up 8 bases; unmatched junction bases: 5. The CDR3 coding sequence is TGTGCCACCAGCAGAGGAGGGACAGGGTACGGCTACACCTTC. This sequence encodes CATSRGGTGYGYTF.

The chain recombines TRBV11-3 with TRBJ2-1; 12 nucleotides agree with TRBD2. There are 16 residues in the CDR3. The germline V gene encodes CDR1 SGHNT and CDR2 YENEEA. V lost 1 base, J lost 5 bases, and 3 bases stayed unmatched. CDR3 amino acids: CASSLGWTSGDNEQFF. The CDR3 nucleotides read TGTGCCAGCAGCTTAGGGTGGACTAGCGGGGACAATGAGCAGTTCTTC.

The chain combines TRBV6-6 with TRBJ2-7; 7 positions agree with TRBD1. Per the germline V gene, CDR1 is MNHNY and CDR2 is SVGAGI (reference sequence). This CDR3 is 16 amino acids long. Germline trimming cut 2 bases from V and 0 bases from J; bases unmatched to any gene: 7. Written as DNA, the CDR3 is TGTGCCAGCAGTTACCGAGGACAGGCAAGCTCCTACGAGCAGTACTTC. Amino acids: CASSYRGQASSYEQYF.

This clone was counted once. The CDR3 bases are TGTGCCTGGACGAAGGGCGGGAGAACGGATACGCAGTATTTT. Translating it yields CAWTKGGRTDTQYF. The chain employs TRBV30 and TRBJ2-3; TRBD2 matches 7 bases. The germline CDR1 and CDR2 sequences are GTSNPN and SVGIG (reference sequence). V shed 4 bases, J shed 6 bases, and the junction held 10 bases outside the gene matches. The CDR3 sequence is 14 residues long.

The CDR3 loop reads CASSQAWDRGTDTQYF. The CDR3 nucleotides are TGTGCCAGCAGCCAAGCGTGGGACAGGGGCACAGATACGCAGTATTTT. The chain employs TRBV3-1 (or the pseudogene TRBV3-2) and TRBJ2-3, with 9 bases that match TRBD1. Germline values: CDR1 LGHDT, CDR2 YNNKEL (reference sequence). The CDR3 extends over 16 amino acids. V lost 1 base to trimming and J lost 1 base; unmatched junction nucleotides: 3.

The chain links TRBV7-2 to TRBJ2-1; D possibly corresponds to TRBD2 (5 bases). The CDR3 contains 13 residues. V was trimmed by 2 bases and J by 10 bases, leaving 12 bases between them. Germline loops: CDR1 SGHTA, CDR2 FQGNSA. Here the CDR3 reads CASSLPSVAEQFF. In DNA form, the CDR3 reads TGTGCCAGCAGCTTACCGTCGGTAGCGGAGCAGTTCTTC.

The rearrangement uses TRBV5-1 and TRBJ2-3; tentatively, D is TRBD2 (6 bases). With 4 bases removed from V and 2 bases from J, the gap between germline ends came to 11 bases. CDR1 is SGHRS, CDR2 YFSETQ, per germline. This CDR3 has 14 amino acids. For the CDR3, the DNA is TGCGCCAGCAGCGAGGGACTTAACACAGATACGCAGTATTTT. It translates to CASSEGLNTDTQYF. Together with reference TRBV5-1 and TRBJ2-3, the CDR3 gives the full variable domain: KAGVTQTPRYLIKTRGQQVTLSCSPISGHRSVSWYQQTPGQGLQFLFEYFSETQRNKGNFPGRFSGRQFSNSRSEMNVSTLELGDSALYLCASSEGLNTDTQYFGPGTRLTVL.